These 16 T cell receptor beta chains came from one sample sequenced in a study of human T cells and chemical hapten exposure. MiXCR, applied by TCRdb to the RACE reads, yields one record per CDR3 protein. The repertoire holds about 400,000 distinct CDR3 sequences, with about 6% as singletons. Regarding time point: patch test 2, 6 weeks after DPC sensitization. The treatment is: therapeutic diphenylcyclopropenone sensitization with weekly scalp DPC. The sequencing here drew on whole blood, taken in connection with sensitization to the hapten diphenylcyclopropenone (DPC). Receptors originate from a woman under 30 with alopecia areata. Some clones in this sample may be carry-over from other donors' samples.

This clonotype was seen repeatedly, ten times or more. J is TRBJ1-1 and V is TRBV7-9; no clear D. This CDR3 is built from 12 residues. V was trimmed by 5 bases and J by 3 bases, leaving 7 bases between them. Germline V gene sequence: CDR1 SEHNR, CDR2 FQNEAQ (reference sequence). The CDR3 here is CASSRVDTEAFF. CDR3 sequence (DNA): TGTGCCAGCAGCAGGGTAGACACTGAAGCTTTCTTT.

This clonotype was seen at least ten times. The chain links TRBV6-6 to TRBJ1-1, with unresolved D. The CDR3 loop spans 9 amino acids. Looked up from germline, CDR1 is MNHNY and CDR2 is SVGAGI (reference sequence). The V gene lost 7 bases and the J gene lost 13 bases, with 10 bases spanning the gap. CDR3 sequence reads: CASTPGGFF. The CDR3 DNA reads TGTGCCAGCACCCCAGGAGGTTTCTTT.

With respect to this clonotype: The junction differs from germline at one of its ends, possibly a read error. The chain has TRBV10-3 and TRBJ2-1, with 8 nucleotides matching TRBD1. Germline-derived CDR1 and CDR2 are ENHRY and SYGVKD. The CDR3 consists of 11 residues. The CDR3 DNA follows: TGTGCCATCAGTGAGGGACAGGGAGGAATCTTC. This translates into CAISEGQGGIF.

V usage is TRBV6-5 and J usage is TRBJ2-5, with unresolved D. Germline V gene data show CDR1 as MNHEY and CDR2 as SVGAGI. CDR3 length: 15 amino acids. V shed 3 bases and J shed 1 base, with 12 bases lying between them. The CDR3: CASSYGFSSQETQYF. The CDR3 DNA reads TGTGCCAGCAGTTATGGGTTTAGCAGCCAAGAGACCCAGTACTTC.

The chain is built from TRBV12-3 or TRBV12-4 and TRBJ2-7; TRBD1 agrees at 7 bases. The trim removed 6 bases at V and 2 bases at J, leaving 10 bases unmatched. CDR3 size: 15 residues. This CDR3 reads CASSGQGVRPYEQYF. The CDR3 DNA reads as TGTGCCAGCAGCGGGCAGGGGGTTCGGCCCTACGAGCAGTACTTC.

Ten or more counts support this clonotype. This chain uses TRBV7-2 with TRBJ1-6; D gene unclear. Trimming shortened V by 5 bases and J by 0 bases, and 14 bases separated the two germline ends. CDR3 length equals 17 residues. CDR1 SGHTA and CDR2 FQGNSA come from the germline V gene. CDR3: CASSPQPQSSYNSPLHF. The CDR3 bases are TGTGCCAGCAGCCCCCAACCCCAGAGCTCCTATAATTCACCCCTCCACTTT.

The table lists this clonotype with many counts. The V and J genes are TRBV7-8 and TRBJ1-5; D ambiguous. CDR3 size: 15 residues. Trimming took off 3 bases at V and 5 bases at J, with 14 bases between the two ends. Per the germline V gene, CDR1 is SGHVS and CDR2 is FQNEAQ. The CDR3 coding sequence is TGTGCCAGCAGCTTTGCCTCACAGTTCGATCAGCCCCAGCATTTT. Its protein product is CASSFASQFDQPQHF.

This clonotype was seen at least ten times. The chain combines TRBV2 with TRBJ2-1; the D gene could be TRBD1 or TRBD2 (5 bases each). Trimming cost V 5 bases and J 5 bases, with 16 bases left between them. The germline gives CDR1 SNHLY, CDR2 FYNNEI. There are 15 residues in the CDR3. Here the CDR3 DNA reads TGTGCCAGCAGTCCCCTCGGGGCGATCGACAATGAGCAGTTCTTC. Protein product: CASSPLGAIDNEQFF.

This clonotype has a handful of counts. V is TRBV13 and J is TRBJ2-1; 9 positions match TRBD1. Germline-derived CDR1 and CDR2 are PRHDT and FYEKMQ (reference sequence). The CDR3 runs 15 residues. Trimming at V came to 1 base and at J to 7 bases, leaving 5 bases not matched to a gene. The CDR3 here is CASSLARQGENEQFF. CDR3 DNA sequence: TGTGCCAGCAGCTTAGCGAGACAGGGGGAGAATGAGCAGTTCTTC.

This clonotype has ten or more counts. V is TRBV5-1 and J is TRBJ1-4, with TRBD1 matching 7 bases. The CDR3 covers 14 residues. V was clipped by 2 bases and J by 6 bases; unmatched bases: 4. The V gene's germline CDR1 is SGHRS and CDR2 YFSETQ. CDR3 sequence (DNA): TGCGCCAGCAGCTTTTTAGGGGGCGATGAAAAACTGTTTTTT. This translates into CASSFLGGDEKLFF.

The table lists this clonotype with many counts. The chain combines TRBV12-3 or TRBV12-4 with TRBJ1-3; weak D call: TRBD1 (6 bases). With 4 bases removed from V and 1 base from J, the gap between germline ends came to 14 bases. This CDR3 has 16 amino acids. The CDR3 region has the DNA TGTGCCAGCAGTTATGCAGGGGTTTTTTCTGGAAACACCATATATTTT. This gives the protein CASSYAGVFSGNTIYF.

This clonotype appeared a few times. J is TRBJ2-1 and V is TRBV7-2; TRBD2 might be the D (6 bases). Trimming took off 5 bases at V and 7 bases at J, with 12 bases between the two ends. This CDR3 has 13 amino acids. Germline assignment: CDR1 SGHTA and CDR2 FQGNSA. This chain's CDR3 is CASSRGTSNEQFF. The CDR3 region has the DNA TGTGCCAGCAGCCGCGGGACTTCGAATGAGCAGTTCTTC.

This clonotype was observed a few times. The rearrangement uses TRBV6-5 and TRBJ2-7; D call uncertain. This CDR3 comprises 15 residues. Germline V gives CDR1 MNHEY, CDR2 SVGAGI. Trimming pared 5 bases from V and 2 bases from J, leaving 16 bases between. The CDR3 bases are TGTGCCAGCAGTCCCCGGCCCGCCCGGACCTACGAGCAGTACTTC. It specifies CASSPRPARTYEQYF.

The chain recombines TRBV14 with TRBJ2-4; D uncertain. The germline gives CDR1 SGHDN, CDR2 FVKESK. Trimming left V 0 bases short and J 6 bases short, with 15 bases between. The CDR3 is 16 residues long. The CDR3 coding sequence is TGTGCCAGCAGCCAAGACAGTCCCGCGGATGGAAACATTCAGTACTTC. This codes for CASSQDSPADGNIQYF.

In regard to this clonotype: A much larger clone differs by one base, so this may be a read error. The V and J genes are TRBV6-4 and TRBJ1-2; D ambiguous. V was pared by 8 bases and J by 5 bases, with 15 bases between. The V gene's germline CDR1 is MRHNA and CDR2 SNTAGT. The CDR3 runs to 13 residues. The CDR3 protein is CASSPGITYGYTF. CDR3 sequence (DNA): TGTGCCAGCTCACCGGGAATTACTTATGGCTACACCTTC.

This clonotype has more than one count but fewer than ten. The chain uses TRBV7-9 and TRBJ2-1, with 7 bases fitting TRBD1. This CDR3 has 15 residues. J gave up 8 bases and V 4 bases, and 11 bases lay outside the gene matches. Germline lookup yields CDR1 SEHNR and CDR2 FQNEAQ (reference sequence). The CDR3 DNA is TGTGCCAGCAGCTCCTTCGGTAGGGGGCAGTATGAGCAGTTCTTC. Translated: CASSSFGRGQYEQFF.